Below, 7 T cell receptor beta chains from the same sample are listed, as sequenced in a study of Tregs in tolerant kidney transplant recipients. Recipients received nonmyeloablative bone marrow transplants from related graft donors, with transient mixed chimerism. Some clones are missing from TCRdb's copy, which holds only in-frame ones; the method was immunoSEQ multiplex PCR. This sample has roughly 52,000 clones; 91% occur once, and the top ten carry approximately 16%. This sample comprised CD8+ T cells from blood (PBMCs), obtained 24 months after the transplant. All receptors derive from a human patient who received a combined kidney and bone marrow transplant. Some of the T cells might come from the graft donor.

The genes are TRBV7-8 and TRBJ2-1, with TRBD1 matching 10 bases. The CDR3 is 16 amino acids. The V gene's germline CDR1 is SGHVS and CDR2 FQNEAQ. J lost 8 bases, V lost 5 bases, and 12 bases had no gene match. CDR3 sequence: CASSGRGGTGVDEQFF. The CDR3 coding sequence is TGTGCCAGCAGCGGGAGGGGAGGGACAGGGGTGGATGAGCAGTTCTTC.

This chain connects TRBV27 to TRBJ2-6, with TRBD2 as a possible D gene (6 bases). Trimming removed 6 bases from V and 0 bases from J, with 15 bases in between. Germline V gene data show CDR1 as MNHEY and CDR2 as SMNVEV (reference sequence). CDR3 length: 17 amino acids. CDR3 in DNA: TGTGCCAGCAGCCTTGGGACCGGGAGCTCTGGGGCCAACGTCCTGACTTTC. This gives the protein CASSLGTGSSGANVLTF. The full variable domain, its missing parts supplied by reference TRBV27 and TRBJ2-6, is EAQVTQNPRYLITVTGKKLTVTCSQNMNHEYMSWYRQDPGLGLRQIYYSMNVEVTDKGDVPEGYKVSRKEKRNFPLILESPSPNQTSLYFCASSLGTGSSGANVLTFGAGSRLTVL.

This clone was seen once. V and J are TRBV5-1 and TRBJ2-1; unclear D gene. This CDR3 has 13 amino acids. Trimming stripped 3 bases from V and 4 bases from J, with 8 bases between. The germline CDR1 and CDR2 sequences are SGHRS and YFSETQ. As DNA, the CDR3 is TGCGCCAGCAGCTCCACCGAGTACAATGAGCAGTTCTTC. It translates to CASSSTEYNEQFF.

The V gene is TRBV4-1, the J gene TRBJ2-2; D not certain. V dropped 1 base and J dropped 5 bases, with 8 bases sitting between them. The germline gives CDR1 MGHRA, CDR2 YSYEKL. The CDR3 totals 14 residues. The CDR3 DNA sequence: TGCGCCAGCAGCCAAGGAGAGGTTACCGGGGAGCTGTTTTTT. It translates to CASSQGEVTGELFF.

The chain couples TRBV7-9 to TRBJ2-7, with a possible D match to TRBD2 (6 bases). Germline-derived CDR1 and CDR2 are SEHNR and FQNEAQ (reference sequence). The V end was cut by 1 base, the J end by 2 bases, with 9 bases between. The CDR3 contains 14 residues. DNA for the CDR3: TGTGCCAGCAGCTTAGTAGCGGATCCCTACGAGCAGTACTTC. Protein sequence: CASSLVADPYEQYF.

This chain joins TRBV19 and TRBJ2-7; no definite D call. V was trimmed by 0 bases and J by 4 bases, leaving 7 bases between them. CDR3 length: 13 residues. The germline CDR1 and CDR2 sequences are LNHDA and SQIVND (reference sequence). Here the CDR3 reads CASSIDRRYEQYF. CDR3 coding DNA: TGTGCCAGTAGTATAGATCGGAGATACGAGCAGTACTTC.

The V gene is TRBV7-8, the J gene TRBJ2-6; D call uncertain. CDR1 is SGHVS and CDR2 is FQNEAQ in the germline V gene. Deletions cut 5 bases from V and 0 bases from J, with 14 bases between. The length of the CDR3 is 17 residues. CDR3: CASSPRRVNSGANVLTF. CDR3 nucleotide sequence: TGTGCCAGCAGCCCTAGACGGGTAAACTCTGGGGCCAACGTCCTGACTTTC. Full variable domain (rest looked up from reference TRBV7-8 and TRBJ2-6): GAGVSQSPRYKVAKRGQDVALRCDPISGHVSLFWYQQALGQGPEFLTYFQNEAQLDKSGLPSDRFFAERPEGSVSTLKIQRTQQEDSAVYLCASSPRRVNSGANVLTFGAGSRLTVL.